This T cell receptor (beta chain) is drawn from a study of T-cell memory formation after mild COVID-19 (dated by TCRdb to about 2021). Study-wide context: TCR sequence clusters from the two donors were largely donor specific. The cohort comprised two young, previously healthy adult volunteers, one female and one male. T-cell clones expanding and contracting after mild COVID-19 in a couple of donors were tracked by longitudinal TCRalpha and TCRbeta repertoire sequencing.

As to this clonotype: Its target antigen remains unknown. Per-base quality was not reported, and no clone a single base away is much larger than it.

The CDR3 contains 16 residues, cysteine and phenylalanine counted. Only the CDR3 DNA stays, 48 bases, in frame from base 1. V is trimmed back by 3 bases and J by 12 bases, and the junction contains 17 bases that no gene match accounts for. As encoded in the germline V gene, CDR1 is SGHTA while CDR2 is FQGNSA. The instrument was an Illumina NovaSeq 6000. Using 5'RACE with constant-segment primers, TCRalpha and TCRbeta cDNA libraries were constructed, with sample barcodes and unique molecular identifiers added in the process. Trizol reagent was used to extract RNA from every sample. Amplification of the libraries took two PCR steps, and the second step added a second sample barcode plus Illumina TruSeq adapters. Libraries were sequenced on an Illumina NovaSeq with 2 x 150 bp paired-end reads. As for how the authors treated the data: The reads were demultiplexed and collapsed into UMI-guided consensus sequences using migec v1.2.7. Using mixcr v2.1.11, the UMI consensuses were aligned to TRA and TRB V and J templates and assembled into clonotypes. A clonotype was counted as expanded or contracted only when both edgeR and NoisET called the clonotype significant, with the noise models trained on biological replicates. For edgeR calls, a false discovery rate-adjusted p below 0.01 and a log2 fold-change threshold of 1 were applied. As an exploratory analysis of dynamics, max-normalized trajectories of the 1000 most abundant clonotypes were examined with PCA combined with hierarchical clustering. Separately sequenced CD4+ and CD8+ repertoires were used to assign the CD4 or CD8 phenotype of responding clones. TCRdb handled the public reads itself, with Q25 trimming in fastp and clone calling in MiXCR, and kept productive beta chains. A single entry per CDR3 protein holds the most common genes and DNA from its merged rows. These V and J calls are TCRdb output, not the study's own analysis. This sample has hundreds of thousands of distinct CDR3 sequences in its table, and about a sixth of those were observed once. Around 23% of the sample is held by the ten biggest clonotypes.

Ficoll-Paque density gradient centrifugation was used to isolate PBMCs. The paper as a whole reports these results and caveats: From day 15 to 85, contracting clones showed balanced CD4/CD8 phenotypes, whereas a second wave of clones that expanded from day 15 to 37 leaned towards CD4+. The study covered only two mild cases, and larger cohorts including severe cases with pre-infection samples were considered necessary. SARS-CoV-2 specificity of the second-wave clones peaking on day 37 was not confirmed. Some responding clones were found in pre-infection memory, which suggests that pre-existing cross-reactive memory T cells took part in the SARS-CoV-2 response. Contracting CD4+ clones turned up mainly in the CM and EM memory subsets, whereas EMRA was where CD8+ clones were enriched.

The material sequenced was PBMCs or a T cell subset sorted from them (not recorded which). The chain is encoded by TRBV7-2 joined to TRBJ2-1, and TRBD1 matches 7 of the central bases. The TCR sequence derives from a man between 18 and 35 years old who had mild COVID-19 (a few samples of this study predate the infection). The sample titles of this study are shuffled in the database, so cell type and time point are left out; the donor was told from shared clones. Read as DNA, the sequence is TGTGCCAGCAGCTTGGCTCCGGGACAGACCGCTCAGGGGCAGTTCTTC. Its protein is CASSLAPGQTAQGQFF.